One and the same sample provided the 20 T cell receptor beta chains below, sequenced in a study of T cell responses to AZD1222 COVID-19 vaccine. Clones were sequenced by immunoSEQ multiplex PCR, and TCRdb holds only the in-frame ones, with some missing. The sample consists of tens of thousands of clones, roughly 93% of them appearing once. The starting material was peripheral blood, obtained on day 0 of AZD1222 vaccination. The origin of the receptors is an adult in good health.

This chain connects TRBV18 to TRBJ1-4; TRBD1 aligns across 9 bases. The V gene end was trimmed by 5 bases and the J gene end by 6 bases; junction bases not matched to a gene: 4. Germline loops: CDR1 KGHSH, CDR2 LQKENI. The CDR3 contains 14 residues. Here the CDR3 DNA reads TGTGCCAGCTCAGCGACAGGGGGGGATGAAAAACTGTTTTTT. Its translation: CASSATGGDEKLFF.

The chain has TRBV5-1 and TRBJ1-2; 7 positions agree with TRBD1. Germline-derived CDR1 and CDR2 are SGHRS and YFSETQ. With 7 bases clipped from V and 3 bases from J, the junction kept 9 bases outside the gene matches. CDR3 length: 14 amino acids. In nucleotides, the CDR3 is TGCGCCAGCCGACAGGGAAGTGGGGACTATGGCTACACCTTC. Its translation is CASRQGSGDYGYTF.

The chain is built from TRBV13 and TRBJ1-2, with 7 bases aligning to TRBD1. V lost 4 bases, J lost 4 bases, and 9 bases stayed unmatched. This CDR3 has 15 residues. The germline gives CDR1 PRHDT, CDR2 FYEKMQ (reference sequence). CDR3 sequence reads: CASSSRGGDPYGYTF. The DNA of the CDR3 is TGTGCCAGCAGCTCACGAGGGGGCGACCCCTATGGCTACACCTTC. Together with reference TRBV13 and TRBJ1-2, the CDR3 gives the full variable domain: AAGVIQSPRHLIKEKRETATLKCYPIPRHDTVYWYQQGPGQDPQFLISFYEKMQSDKGSIPDRFSAQQFSDYHSELNMSSLELGDSALYFCASSSRGGDPYGYTFGSGTRLTVV.

In its sample, this clone was seen once. V is TRBV27 and J is TRBJ2-1, with TRBD2 identical over 7 bases. Unmatched junction bases numbered 6, after V lost 6 bases and J lost 4 bases. The CDR3 totals 14 residues. CDR1 and CDR2 from the germline V gene are MNHEY and SMNVEV (reference sequence). The CDR3 protein is CASSRDYPYNEQFF. The CDR3 bases are TGTGCCAGCAGCCGGGACTATCCTTACAATGAGCAGTTCTTC.

The rearrangement joins TRBV24-1 to TRBJ1-2, with 9 bases lining up with TRBD1. This CDR3 region has 15 residues. From germline, CDR1 is KGHDR and CDR2 SFDVKD. Trimming at V came to 3 bases and at J to 4 bases, leaving 5 bases not matched to a gene. The DNA for the CDR3 is TGTGCCACCAGTGATCCCACAGGGGGCGGCTATGGCTACACCTTC. It encodes CATSDPTGGGYGYTF.

The J gene is TRBJ2-7, the V gene TRBV7-2, with unresolved D. The V gene's germline CDR1 is SGHTA and CDR2 FQGNSA. This CDR3 has 12 residues. The V end was cut by 5 bases, the J end by 5 bases, with 10 bases between. The CDR3 nucleotides are TGTGCCAGCAGCACCTATGCGGACGAGCAGTACTTC. Translated: CASSTYADEQYF.

CDR3: CASSYSKGLGGTF. The CDR3 DNA sequence: TGTGCCAGCAGTTACTCGAAGGGCCTTGGCGGCACCTTC. The chain links TRBV6-5 to TRBJ1-2; no clear D gene. The germline gives CDR1 MNHEY, CDR2 SVGAGI. V was shortened by 0 bases and J by 13 bases, with 15 bases between the two germline ends. CDR3 length: 13 amino acids.

This clone qualifies as medium-sized (0.01 to 0.1%). The rearrangement links TRBV4-1 to TRBJ1-3, with D maybe TRBD1 (6 bases). The length of the CDR3 is 16 residues. Germline V gene lookup returns CDR1 MGHRA and CDR2 YSYEKL. V shed 4 bases and J shed 0 bases, with 13 bases lying between them. The CDR3 sequence is CASSLGQSSSGNTIYF. CDR3 coding DNA: TGCGCCAGCAGCCTTGGACAGTCGAGCTCTGGAAACACCATATATTTT.

This chain connects TRBV6-6 to TRBJ1-1; D not certain. CDR1 and CDR2 from the germline V gene are MNHNY and SVGAGI (reference sequence). V was trimmed by 4 bases and J by 7 bases, leaving 7 bases between them. The CDR3 is 11 residues long. CDR3 sequence (DNA): TGTGCCAGCAGTTCCAGGATTGAAGCTTTCTTT. Encoded protein: CASSSRIEAFF.

The chain uses TRBV12-3 or TRBV12-4 and TRBJ1-6; D ambiguous. The V gene lost 3 bases and the J gene lost 7 bases, with 4 bases spanning the gap. The CDR3 has 12 residues. CDR3 loop: CASSLVNSPLHF. The CDR3 region has the DNA TGTGCCAGCAGTTTGGTCAATTCACCCCTCCACTTT.

The table lists this clone with a few counts. The V call is TRBV7-9, the J call TRBJ2-7; D is ambiguous. V was clipped by 4 bases and J by 6 bases, with 7 bases between them. The germline gives CDR1 SEHNR, CDR2 FQNEAQ (reference sequence). The CDR3 totals 11 residues. The CDR3 coding sequence is TGTGCCAGCAGCTCCGGCGTCGAGCAGTACTTC. Translated: CASSSGVEQYF.

This clone was counted a single time. CDR3 loop: CASTFSPARTDTQYF. The CDR3 coding sequence is TGTGCCAGCACCTTCTCGCCTGCCCGCACAGATACGCAGTATTTT. The chain recombines TRBV7-2 with TRBJ2-3; no reliable D call. Germline V gene data show CDR1 as SGHTA and CDR2 as FQGNSA. The CDR3 length is 15 residues. Trimming cost V 7 bases and J 1 base, with 15 bases left between them.

V usage is TRBV3-1 (or the pseudogene TRBV3-2) and J usage is TRBJ2-5; no reliable D call. Trimming cost V 6 bases and J 2 bases, with 7 bases left between them. The CDR3 consists of 12 residues. Germline V gene data show CDR1 as LGHDT and CDR2 as YNNKEL (reference sequence). The DNA of the CDR3 is TGTGCCAGCAGTGGAACTCAAGAGACCCAGTACTTC. Translation gives CASSGTQETQYF.

The V gene is TRBV19, the J gene TRBJ1-1; D gene ambiguous. Germline CDR1 is LNHDA and CDR2 is SQIVND (reference sequence). Trimming removed 6 bases at V and 7 bases at J, with 18 bases between. This CDR3 comprises 14 residues. CDR3 region: CASSYHTEGIEAFF. The CDR3 region has the DNA TGTGCCAGTAGCTACCACACCGAGGGTATTGAAGCTTTCTTT.

The CDR3 is CASSFGTSGGAVQFF. CDR3 DNA: TGTGCCAGCAGCTTCGGGACTAGCGGGGGGGCGGTTCAGTTCTTC. This chain links TRBV7-2 with TRBJ2-1; 16 bases are shared with TRBD2. Looked up from germline, CDR1 is SGHTA and CDR2 is FQGNSA. With V trimmed by 3 bases and J by 13 bases, 6 bases remained unmatched. The CDR3 totals 15 residues.

This clone was observed a few times. The CDR3 spells CASSALYSGANVLTF. The CDR3, as DNA: TGTGCCAGCAGCGCACTATATTCTGGGGCCAACGTCCTGACTTTC. This sequence joins TRBV9 and TRBJ2-6; no clear D. V was cut by 3 bases and J by 1 base, with 8 bases left in between. Per the germline V gene, CDR1 is SGDLS and CDR2 is YYNGEE. The CDR3 length is 15 residues. Full variable domain (rest looked up from reference TRBV9 and TRBJ2-6): DSGVTQTPKHLITATGQRVTLRCSPRSGDLSVYWYQQSLDQGLQFLIQYYNGEERAKGNILERFSAQQFPDLHSELNLSSLELGDSALYFCASSALYSGANVLTFGAGSRLTVL.

V is TRBV18 and J is TRBJ1-1, with a possible D match to TRBD1 (5 bases). CDR3 length: 14 residues. The germline V gene has CDR1 KGHSH and CDR2 LQKENI. Between the trimmed V and J ends, which lost 1 base and 0 bases, there was a span of 6 bases. The CDR3 DNA follows: TGTGCCAGCTCACCACGACAGTTGAACACTGAAGCTTTCTTT. It specifies CASSPRQLNTEAFF. Looking up the rest from reference TRBV18 and TRBJ1-1 gives the full variable domain: NAGVMQNPRHLVRRRGQEARLRCSPMKGHSHVYWYRQLPEEGLKFMVYLQKENIIDESGMPKERFSAEFPKEGPSILRIQQVVRGDSAAYFCASSPRQLNTEAFFGQGTRLTVV.

The chain couples TRBV29-1 to TRBJ1-4; D gene uncertain. The germline V and J ends were trimmed by 2 bases and 7 bases, with 8 bases remaining between them. Germline-derived CDR1 and CDR2 are SQVTM and ANQGSEA. The CDR3 spans 12 residues. CDR3 loop: CSVEMPAEKLFF. The CDR3, as DNA: TGCAGCGTTGAAATGCCCGCTGAAAAACTGTTTTTT.

The V and J genes are TRBV11-3 and TRBJ2-2; 9 nucleotides agree with TRBD1. The V gene's germline CDR1 is SGHNT and CDR2 YENEEA. The CDR3 runs 15 residues. V shed 5 bases, J shed 6 bases, and the junction held 7 bases outside the gene matches. The CDR3 sequence: CASSTRTGVAGELFF. The DNA for the CDR3 is TGTGCCAGCAGCACCCGGACAGGGGTGGCCGGGGAGCTGTTTTTT.

This clone was counted once. The chain joins TRBV7-9 to TRBJ2-2; possible D gene TRBD2, 5 bases. In germline, CDR1 is SEHNR, CDR2 FQNEAQ (reference sequence). The ends were cut back, 5 bases at V and 5 bases at J, with 15 bases in the middle. This CDR3 has 15 residues. CDR3 residues: CASSLLAPGTGELFF. The CDR3 DNA is TGTGCCAGCAGCCTACTGGCCCCGGGAACCGGGGAGCTGTTTTTT. The variable domain in full, with the rest retrieved from reference TRBV7-9 and TRBJ2-2, is DTGVSQNPRHKITKRGQNVTFRCDPISEHNRLYWYRQTLGQGPEFLTYFQNEAQLEKSRLLSDRFSAERPKGSFSTLEIQRTEQGDSAMYLCASSLLAPGTGELFFGEGSRLTVL.